This T cell receptor beta chain was identified in a study of cytomegalovirus exposure and HLA in healthy donors. Study findings and constraints: The number of N-insertions in an Asian-associated ancestry cluster was reportedly below the roughly 620-donor mean in a later analysis.

Primers: 60 Vbeta forward and 13 Jbeta reverse. Produced via immunoSEQ multiplex PCR; TCRdb's table is partial and in-frame only. The table has 85,000 to 100,000 clones, approximately 90% seen once. Germline V gives CDR1 SGDLS, CDR2 YYNGEE. The V and J ends lost 0 bases and 1 base respectively, with 17 bases between them. This CDR3 region has 18 residues. Worth noting for this clone: Its specificity is not known.

The receptor was derived from a man younger than 30 in good health and CMV-seronegative. The sequencing sample was made of PBMCs. The rearrangement links TRBV9 to TRBJ2-1; unclear D gene. The CDR3 spells CASSVVPSAVGSYNEQFF. The DNA of the CDR3 is TGTGCCAGCAGCGTAGTCCCCAGTGCGGTCGGGTCCTACAATGAGCAGTTCTTC.